The 26 T cell receptor beta chains in this list originate from one sample, sequenced in a study. Using its own MiXCR run on the RT-PCR reads, TCRdb lists one record per CDR3 protein. In the table there are about 6,500 distinct CDR3 sequences, more than 85% of which are singletons. Sequenced sample: memory CD4+ T cells from blood. All receptors come from a female donor in good health, serving as a healthy control.

As concerns this clonotype: This beta chain is an off-target read within a library intended for alpha chains, so its frequency means little. The chain links TRBV29-1 to TRBJ1-2; no firm D call. CDR3 length equals 13 residues. The V gene's germline CDR1 is SQVTM and CDR2 ANQGSEA. Trimming stripped 0 bases from V and 4 bases from J, with 9 bases between. The CDR3 DNA follows: TGCAGCGTTGAAGATCGTAGTGGCTATGGCTACACCTTC. Translating gives CSVEDRSGYGYTF.

Comments on this clonotype: This beta chain slipped into a library made for alpha chains as a stray read, so its size is not meaningful. This chain joins TRBV7-2 and TRBJ2-7, with 7 bases that match TRBD2. The CDR3 contains 15 residues. Per germline, CDR1 SGHTA and CDR2 FQGNSA. The ends lost 0 bases at V and 1 base at J; junction bases unmatched: 3. The CDR3 protein is CASSLARTRSYEQYF. The CDR3 DNA is TGTGCCAGCAGCTTAGCTAGGACTAGATCCTACGAGCAGTACTTC.

Concerning this clonotype: This beta chain is an off-target read within a library intended for alpha chains, so its frequency means little. The chain combines TRBV6-1 with TRBJ2-7; TRBD1 matches 7 bases. From germline, CDR1 is MNHNS and CDR2 SASEGT. The CDR3 totals 14 residues. With V trimmed by 3 bases and J by 1 base, 3 bases remained unmatched. The CDR3 reads CASSDQGQSYEQYF. CDR3 sequence (DNA): TGTGCCAGCAGTGACCAGGGACAGTCCTACGAGCAGTACTTC.

Details on this clonotype: A library prepared for alpha chains yielded this beta chain as an off-target read; its size is of little meaning. The J gene is TRBJ2-1, the V gene TRBV5-4, with a weak D call TRBD1 (6 bases). This CDR3 has 12 residues. Looked up from germline, CDR1 is SGHNT and CDR2 is YYREEE (reference sequence). Trimming cost V 4 bases and J 6 bases, with 8 bases left between them. This chain's CDR3 is CASSKQGNEQFF. The CDR3 coding sequence is TGTGCCAGCAGCAAACAGGGCAATGAGCAGTTCTTC.

Turning to this clonotype: Since it is a stray read in a library aimed at alpha chains, this beta chain has a size that is not meaningful. This chain joins TRBV30 and TRBJ2-5; TRBD2 matches 7 bases. The germline V gene has CDR1 GTSNPN and CDR2 SVGIG (reference sequence). The CDR3 length is 15 residues. V gave up 0 bases and J gave up 4 bases; unmatched junction bases: 8. As DNA, the CDR3 is TGTGCCTGGAGTGTAGTGTGGGCGGGAGCAGAGACCCAGTACTTC. Amino acids: CAWSVVWAGAETQYF.

This clonotype was counted only a few times. The library was designed around alpha chains, so this beta chain is a stray read whose abundance carries little weight. This chain links TRBV27 with TRBJ2-1; 10 nucleotides line up with TRBD1. V was pared by 8 bases and J by 14 bases, with 18 bases of the junction left unmatched. CDR1 is MNHEY and CDR2 is SMNVEV in the germline V gene (reference sequence). The CDR3 loop spans 15 amino acids. CDR3 in amino acids: CASSDAPGTGDTEFF. The DNA of the CDR3 is TGTGCCAGCTCTGACGCTCCCGGGACAGGGGATACTGAGTTCTTC.

Of note for this clonotype: Since it is a stray read in a library aimed at alpha chains, this beta chain has a size that is not meaningful. CDR3 in amino acids: CASSQVTGGNTIYF. CDR3 sequence (DNA): TGCGCCAGCAGCCAAGTTACAGGGGGAAACACCATATATTTT. J is TRBJ1-3 and V is TRBV4-1; D may be TRBD1 (6 bases). The V end lost 1 base, the J end lost 4 bases, and 8 bases lay between the germline ends. This CDR3 is 14 amino acids long. CDR1 is MGHRA and CDR2 is YSYEKL in the germline V gene.

The count of this clonotype is one. This beta chain was picked up by a library intended for alpha chains and is off target, so its count carries little meaning. V and J are TRBV20-1 and TRBJ2-1; 7 positions match TRBD2. The trim removed 6 bases at V and 2 bases at J, leaving 13 bases unmatched. Germline V gives CDR1 DFQATT, CDR2 SNEGSKA (reference sequence). The length of the CDR3 is 16 residues. The CDR3 DNA follows: TGCAGTGCCAAAGGGATCGGAGGGAGGGCCTACAATGAGCAGTTCTTC. Translating gives CSAKGIGGRAYNEQFF.

Comment on this clonotype: The library was designed around alpha chains, so this beta chain is a stray read whose abundance carries little weight. The rearrangement links TRBV28 to TRBJ2-7; 7 bases match TRBD1. CDR3 length equals 13 residues. Per the germline V gene, CDR1 is MDHEN and CDR2 is SYDVKM. The J segment lost 3 bases and the V segment lost 7 bases, leaving 6 bases of the junction unmatched. The CDR3 DNA sequence: TGTGCCAGCATCGAATCAGGGGGCTACGAGCAGTACTTC. It specifies CASIESGGYEQYF. The entire variable domain, with the rest obtained from reference TRBV28 and TRBJ2-7, is as follows: DVKVTQSSRYLVKRTGEKVFLECVQDMDHENMFWYRQDPGLGLRLIYFSYDVKMKEKGDIPEGYSVSREKKERFSLILESASTNQTSMYLCASIESGGYEQYFGPGTRLTVT.

This clonotype appeared a few times. For a library built for alpha chains, this beta chain is a stray read; little rests on its size. The chain uses TRBV7-3 and TRBJ2-1; 16 bases are a match to TRBD2. The CDR3 is 16 residues long. Germline loops: CDR1 SGHTA, CDR2 FQGTGA. V was pared by 5 bases and J by 7 bases, with 5 bases of the junction left unmatched. Here the CDR3 DNA reads TGTGCCAGCAGCCCGATGGGACTAGCGGGGGGGAATGAGCAGTTCTTC. Its protein is CASSPMGLAGGNEQFF.

As for this clonotype: A library made for alpha chains picked up this beta chain off target, so its size means little. This chain uses TRBV5-1 with TRBJ2-1; D is unclear. The V end lost 4 bases, the J end lost 3 bases, and 23 bases lay between the germline ends. CDR3 length: 18 residues. CDR1 SGHRS and CDR2 YFSETQ come from the germline V gene. The chain's CDR3 is CASSRLGSYDPLYNEQFF. Here the CDR3 DNA reads TGCGCCAGCAGCCGATTAGGTTCCTACGACCCACTCTACAATGAGCAGTTCTTC.

Concerning this clonotype itself: The library was designed around alpha chains, so this beta chain is a stray read whose abundance carries little weight. V usage is TRBV6-1 and J usage is TRBJ1-4, with 10 bases identical to TRBD1. Losses at the gene ends were 5 bases for V and 8 bases for J; bases not matched to a gene: 11. The CDR3 has 16 residues. Germline V gene data show CDR1 as MNHNS and CDR2 as SASEGT. CDR3 region: CASSTRDRGQGEKLFF. The CDR3, as DNA: TGTGCCAGCAGTACCCGGGACAGGGGACAAGGAGAAAAACTGTTTTTT.

In the case of this clonotype: Since the library was made to target alpha chains, this beta chain is a stray read and its abundance is not meaningful. The rearrangement uses TRBV7-8 and TRBJ1-5, with D maybe TRBD1 (5 bases). Germline V CDR1 and CDR2: SGHVS, FQNEAQ. The CDR3 totals 15 residues. The germline V and J ends were trimmed by 4 bases and 4 bases, with 14 bases remaining between them. The CDR3 is CASSSNTPGNQPQHF. The DNA for the CDR3 is TGTGCCAGCAGCTCCAACACCCCAGGGAATCAGCCCCAGCATTTT.

Concerning this clonotype itself: This beta chain lies outside the target of a library built for alpha chains; its clone size means little. V usage is TRBV5-1 and J usage is TRBJ2-3; weak D call: TRBD1 (6 bases). The germline gives CDR1 SGHRS, CDR2 YFSETQ. CDR3 length equals 14 residues. Trimming took off 4 bases at V and 4 bases at J, with 13 bases between the two ends. The CDR3 is CASSQGGSADTQYF. CDR3 sequence (DNA): TGCGCCAGCAGCCAAGGGGGTAGCGCAGATACGCAGTATTTT. Supplemented by reference TRBV5-1 and TRBJ2-3, the full variable domain reads KAGVTQTPRYLIKTRGQQVTLSCSPISGHRSVSWYQQTPGQGLQFLFEYFSETQRNKGNFPGRFSGRQFSNSRSEMNVSTLELGDSALYLCASSQGGSADTQYFGPGTRLTVL.

On this clonotype: The library was prepared for alpha chains; this beta chain is a stray read, so its frequency means little. The V and J genes are TRBV7-2 and TRBJ2-1; possibly TRBD2 for D (6 bases). V was pared by 4 bases and J by 11 bases, with 21 bases between. This CDR3 is 15 amino acids long. Germline CDR1 SGHTA, CDR2 FQGNSA. In nucleotides, the CDR3 is TGTGCCAGCAGCTCCTTAGCGGAACATAGAAACCAGCAGTTCTTC. Protein sequence: CASSSLAEHRNQQFF. The entire variable domain, with the rest obtained from reference TRBV7-2 and TRBJ2-1, is as follows: GAGVSQSPSNKVTEKGKDVELRCDPISGHTALYWYRQSLGQGLEFLIYFQGNSAPDKSGLPSDRFSAERTGGSVSTLTIQRTQQEDSAVYLCASSSLAEHRNQQFFGPGTRLTVL.

In regard to this clonotype: In a library made to pick up alpha chains, this beta chain is a stray read with a size that means little. The rearrangement joins TRBV10-3 to TRBJ1-4; maybe TRBD1 (5 bases). Deletions cut 0 bases from V and 8 bases from J, with 10 bases between. Germline V gene lookup returns CDR1 ENHRY and CDR2 SYGVKD. The CDR3 sequence is 14 residues long. The CDR3, as DNA: TGTGCCATCAGTGAGTCGGAGGGACGCGAAAAACTGTTTTTT. Protein sequence: CAISESEGREKLFF.

As for this clonotype: Since it is a stray read in a library aimed at alpha chains, this beta chain has a size that is not meaningful. The V call is TRBV29-1, the J call TRBJ2-3; D unclear. V dropped 4 bases and J dropped 2 bases, with 13 bases sitting between them. CDR1 and CDR2 from the germline V gene are SQVTM and ANQGSEA. This CDR3 has 14 amino acids. The CDR3 nucleotides are TGCAGCGTTGCAGTTCAGCTCAACACAGATACGCAGTATTTT. Protein: CSVAVQLNTDTQYF.

Of note for this clonotype: Because this beta chain is a stray read in a library intended to capture alpha chains, its abundance should not be given much weight. V usage is TRBV25-1 and J usage is TRBJ2-7; 10 bases are a match to TRBD1. The germline V gene encodes CDR1 MGHDK and CDR2 SYGVNS. V shed 3 bases and J 3 bases; nucleotides not matched to a gene: 2. The CDR3 is 14 amino acids. The CDR3 DNA reads as TGTGCCAGCAGTGATTGGGACAGGGGCTACGAGCAGTACTTC. Translation gives CASSDWDRGYEQYF.

Turning to this clonotype: Being off target in a library aimed at alpha chains, this beta chain has a size of little meaning. This chain connects TRBV9 to TRBJ2-3; the match to TRBD2 covers 10 bases. Germline CDR1 reads SGDLS; CDR2 reads YYNGEE. The CDR3 runs 17 residues. V lost 3 bases, J lost 0 bases, and 7 bases stayed unmatched. CDR3 in DNA: TGTGCCAGCAGCGAAGCGGGAGGGTACGCTAGCACAGATACGCAGTATTTT. This translates into CASSEAGGYASTDTQYF.

Worth noting for this clonotype: The library was prepared for alpha chains; this beta chain is a stray read, so its frequency means little. The chain is built from TRBV18 and TRBJ1-5; D perhaps matches TRBD1 (5 bases). CDR1 and CDR2 (germline): KGHSH, LQKENI. The CDR3 consists of 15 residues. With 1 base removed from V and 6 bases from J, the gap between germline ends came to 13 bases. The CDR3 nucleotides are TGTGCCAGCTCACCACGGGGGATTACAAGTCAGCCCCAGCATTTT. This encodes CASSPRGITSQPQHF.

To note about this clonotype: Little can be read into the size of this beta chain, an off-target read in a library designed for alpha chains. The chain employs TRBV6-1 and TRBJ2-7, with 10 bases identical to TRBD1. Germline lookup yields CDR1 MNHNS and CDR2 SASEGT. This CDR3 spans 14 amino acids. V was pared by 5 bases and J by 2 bases, with 3 bases of the junction left unmatched. CDR3 sequence reads: CASSRQGATYEQYF. The CDR3 DNA follows: TGTGCCAGCAGTCGACAGGGGGCCACCTACGAGCAGTACTTC.

About this clonotype itself: This beta chain turned up in a library designed for alpha chains; as an off-target read, its abundance says little. The genes are TRBV5-1 and TRBJ1-1; D possibly corresponds to TRBD1 (5 bases). The CDR3 has 15 amino acids. Looked up from germline, CDR1 is SGHRS and CDR2 is YFSETQ. V shed 4 bases and J shed 3 bases, with 16 bases lying between them. CDR3 region: CASSDQNGADTEAFF. CDR3 sequence (DNA): TGCGCCAGCAGCGATCAGAATGGGGCCGACACTGAAGCTTTCTTT.

Details on this clonotype: This beta chain was picked up by a library intended for alpha chains and is off target, so its count carries little meaning. The chain combines TRBV7-2 with TRBJ1-5; D gene ambiguous. With 3 bases removed from V and 1 base from J, the gap between germline ends came to 4 bases. The germline V gene encodes CDR1 SGHTA and CDR2 FQGNSA. The CDR3 has 13 amino acids. This CDR3 is CASSLSSNQPQHF. Written as DNA, the CDR3 is TGTGCCAGCAGCTTGAGCAGCAATCAGCCCCAGCATTTT.

As concerns this clonotype: This beta chain lies outside the target of a library built for alpha chains; its clone size means little. The V call is TRBV20-1, the J call TRBJ2-3; perhaps TRBD2 as D (6 bases). The V and J ends lost 0 bases and 0 bases respectively, with 16 bases between them. Germline lookup yields CDR1 DFQATT and CDR2 SNEGSKA (reference sequence). The CDR3 loop spans 17 amino acids. The DNA of the CDR3 is TGCAGTGCTAGAGATCGTTGGAGGGCAGCTAGCACAGATACGCAGTATTTT. This gives the protein CSARDRWRAASTDTQYF.

Concerning this clonotype: The library was built for alpha chains, so this beta chain is an off-target read and its size means little. The gene calls are TRBV7-9 and TRBJ2-1; no definite D call. The CDR3 runs 12 residues. V gave up 2 bases and J gave up 9 bases, with 8 bases separating them. Germline values: CDR1 SEHNR, CDR2 FQNEAQ (reference sequence). DNA of the CDR3: TGTGCCAGCAGCTTATCCATGGCTGAGCAGTTCTTC. Translated: CASSLSMAEQFF.

This clonotype was seen a single time. This beta chain is an off-target read within a library intended for alpha chains, so its frequency means little. The genes are TRBV25-1 and TRBJ2-3, with D perhaps TRBD2 (6 bases). This CDR3 spans 13 amino acids. V was trimmed by 6 bases and J by 6 bases, leaving 13 bases between them. The germline V gene encodes CDR1 MGHDK and CDR2 SYGVNS. This CDR3 reads CASRAGVRDTQYF. Written as DNA, the CDR3 is TGTGCCAGCAGAGCGGGTGTCCGGGATACGCAGTATTTT.